This is a list of T cell receptor beta chains from one sample in a study of cytomegalovirus exposure and HLA in healthy donors. TCRdb keeps only in-frame clones here, not all; method: immunoSEQ multiplex PCR. In the table there are over 100,000 clones, over 65% of which are singletons. Sequenced sample: PBMCs. All receptors derive from a woman aged 35 to 49 in good health and CMV-seropositive. Each CDR3 is given with its conserved first and last residue. D genes are given only for firm matches. Clone sizes are given selectively: once, few, many, or a class where the clone is expanded.

j_call d_call clone_size v_call cdr3_nt cdr3_aa
TRBJ2-3 TRBD2 . TRBV6-1 TGTGCCAGCAGTGTCCAACTAGCGGGGGACACAGATACGCAGTATTTT CASSVQLAGDTDTQYF
TRBJ2-3 TRBD2 . TRBV10-3 TGTGCCATCAGTGAGTCGACAGCCGGGAGGGATGCAGATACGCAGTATTTT CAISESTAGRDADTQYF
TRBJ2-7 TRBD2 few TRBV5-5 TGTGCCAGCAGCATGTGGACTAGCGGAGGGGAGCAGTACTTC CASSMWTSGGEQYF
TRBJ2-2 . . TRBV5-1 TGCGCCAGTTCGACGGGGAACCTCGGGGAGCTGTTTTTT CASSTGNLGELFF
TRBJ2-3 TRBD2 . TRBV10-3 TGTGCCATCAGTGCGGGGGGTCGCACAGATACGCAGTATTTT CAISAGGRTDTQYF
TRBJ2-7 . . TRBV6-6 TGTGCCAGCAGAATCACTGATCAGGAAATATTGGGCGAGCAGTACTTC CASRITDQEILGEQYF
TRBJ1-6 TRBD1 . TRBV5-1 TGCGCCAGCAGCCGGACAGGGGACTCACCCCTCCACTTT CASSRTGDSPLHF
TRBJ2-1 . . TRBV5-1 TGCGCCAGCACACTCTCTAATATGAATGAGCAGTTCTTC CASTLSNMNEQFF
TRBJ1-5 TRBD1 . TRBV18 TGTGCCAGCTCACCGCCTGGGACAGTCAATCAGCCCCAGCATTTT CASSPPGTVNQPQHF
TRBJ2-7 . . TRBV4-1 TGCGCCAGCAGCCAAGATCAGGCCAGCCTCTACGAGCAGTACTTC CASSQDQASLYEQYF
TRBJ2-3 . . TRBV7-8 TGTGCCAGCACCAAAGGGAGAGATACGCAGTATTTT CASTKGRDTQYF
TRBJ1-2 . . TRBV28 TGTGCCAGCAGGGCCCGCGGATATGAGGGCTACACCTTC CASRARGYEGYTF